This TCR beta chain was obtained from a study of shared clonotypes between healthy human individuals. Clones were read by immunoSEQ multiplex PCR, and TCRdb kept only the in-frame ones, dropping some. The data hold around 430,000 clones, with roughly three quarters observed a single time. Germline V CDR1 and CDR2: WNHNN, SYGVQD (reference sequence). The CDR3 is 13 residues long. The V and J ends lost 8 bases and 5 bases respectively, with 15 bases between them. In this sample, this clone turned up a few times. The TCR comes from a middle-aged woman in good health. Some clones in this sample may be carry-over from other donors' samples. The source material was PBMCs. The chain combines TRBV10-1 with TRBJ1-1, with a possible D match to TRBD1 (5 bases). The DNA of the CDR3 is TGCGCCAGCCGGTTGAGGGCAGGGACTGAAGCTTTCTTT. This translates into CASRLRAGTEAFF.